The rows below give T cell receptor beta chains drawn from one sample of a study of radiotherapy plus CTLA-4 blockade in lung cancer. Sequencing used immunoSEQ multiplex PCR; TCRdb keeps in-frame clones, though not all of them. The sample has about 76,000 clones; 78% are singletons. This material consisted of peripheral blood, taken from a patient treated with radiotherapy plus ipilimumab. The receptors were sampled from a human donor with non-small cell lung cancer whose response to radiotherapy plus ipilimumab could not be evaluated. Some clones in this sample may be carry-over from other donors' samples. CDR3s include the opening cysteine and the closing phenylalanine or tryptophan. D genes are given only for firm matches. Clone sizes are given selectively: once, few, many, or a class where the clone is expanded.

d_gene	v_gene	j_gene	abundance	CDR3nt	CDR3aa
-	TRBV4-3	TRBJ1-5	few	TGCGCCAGCAGCCAAGATCCGGGATGGGGTGCGGCCCAGCATTTT	CASSQDPGWGAAQHF
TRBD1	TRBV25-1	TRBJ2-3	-	TGTGCCAGCAGTGCCCACGGGACAGGGGAAACAGATACGCAGTATTTT	CASSAHGTGETDTQYF
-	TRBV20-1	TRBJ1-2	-	TGCAGTGCTAGCGGCCCGGGGGGCTACACCTTC	CSASGPGGYTF
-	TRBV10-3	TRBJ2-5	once	TGTGCCATCAGTGAGTCTGACGGGGGAGGGACCCAGTACTTC	CAISESDGGGTQYF
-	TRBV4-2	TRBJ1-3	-	TGTGCCAGCAGCCAAGCGGGGGGTGGAAACACCATATATTTT	CASSQAGGGNTIYF
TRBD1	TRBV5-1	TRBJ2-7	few	TGCGCCAGCAGCTTGCCGGGACAGCTGTGGGAGCAGTACTTC	CASSLPGQLWEQYF
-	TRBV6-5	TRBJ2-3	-	TGTGCCAGCAGTCAGCGAAGCCTCACAGATACGCAGTATTTT	CASSQRSLTDTQYF
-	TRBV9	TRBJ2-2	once	TGTGCCAGCAGCGTAGCGGGGGGCGCTTCCGGGGAGCTGTTTTTT	CASSVAGGASGELFF
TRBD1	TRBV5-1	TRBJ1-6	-	TGCGCCAGCAGCTGGGACAGGGGTAATTCACCCCTCCACTTT	CASSWDRGNSPLHF
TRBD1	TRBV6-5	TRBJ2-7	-	TGTGCCAGCAGGGGGGACAGTTTTGTAGAGCAGTACTTC	CASRGDSFVEQYF
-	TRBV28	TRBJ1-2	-	TGTGCCATCGAATCGGGGGGCGGGAGGGAAGATGGCTACACCTTC	CAIESGGGREDGYTF
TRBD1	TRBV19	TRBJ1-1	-	TGTGCCAGTAGTATAGATGGGGGACAGGGCACTGAAGCTTTCTTT	CASSIDGGQGTEAFF
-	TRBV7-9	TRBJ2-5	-	TGTGCCAGCAGCTTAGTGAGGGAGACCCAGTACTTC	CASSLVRETQYF
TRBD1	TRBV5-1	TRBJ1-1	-	TGCGCCAGCAGTTATGGGACAGGGGGCGAGACTGAAGCTTTCTTT	CASSYGTGGETEAFF
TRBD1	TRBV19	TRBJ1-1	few	TGTGCCAGTAGGGAGAGGCGACAGGGGAACACTGAAGCTTTCTTT	CASRERRQGNTEAFF
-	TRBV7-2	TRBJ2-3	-	TGTGCCAGCAGCTTGTTGGGGGACTCTTTCACAGATACGCAGTATTTT	CASSLLGDSFTDTQYF
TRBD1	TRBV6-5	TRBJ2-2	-	TGTGCCAGCAGGGACAGGGGGCTCACCGGGGAGCTGTTTTTT	CASRDRGLTGELFF
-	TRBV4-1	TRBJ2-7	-	TGCGCCAGCAGCCTCGGGACATCCTACGAGCAGTACTTC	CASSLGTSYEQYF
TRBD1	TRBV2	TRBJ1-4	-	TGTGCCAGCAGTGAACGGGACAGTAATGAAAAACTGTTTTTT	CASSERDSNEKLFF
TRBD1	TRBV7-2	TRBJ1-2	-	TGTGCCAGCAGCCCCAATTCGGGACAGACCGGCTACACCTTC	CASSPNSGQTGYTF
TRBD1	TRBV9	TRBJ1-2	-	TGTGCCAGCAGCGTCGGGACAGCTACTAACTATGGCTACACCTTC	CASSVGTATNYGYTF
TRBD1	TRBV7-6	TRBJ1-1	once	TGTGCCAGCAGCTTAGGACAGGGGGCGAGTGCTTTCTTT	CASSLGQGASAFF
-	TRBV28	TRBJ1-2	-	TGTGCCAGCAGTAAAGGCGGTAGCGGAGACTATGGCTACACCTTC	CASSKGGSGDYGYTF
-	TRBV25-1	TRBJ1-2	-	TGTGCCAGCAGTTCTCCGGAGGAAGTCCCCCCCAACTATGGCTACACCTTC	CASSSPEEVPPNYGYTF
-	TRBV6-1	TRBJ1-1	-	TGTGCCACCCCGGGGGGCGAGAACACTGAAGCTTTCTTT	CATPGGENTEAFF
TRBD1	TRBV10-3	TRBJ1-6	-	TGTGCCATCAGTGAGTCGACAGGGGGCCATTCACCCCTCCACTTT	CAISESTGGHSPLHF
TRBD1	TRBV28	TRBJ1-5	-	TGTGCCAGCAGACGGGGCGGGACAGGGGGAAATCAGCCCCAGCATTTT	CASRRGGTGGNQPQHF
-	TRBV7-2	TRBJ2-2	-	TGTGCCAGCAGTTACACAGGGCAGATGAACACCGGGGAGCTGTTTTTT	CASSYTGQMNTGELFF